This TCR beta chain was observed in a study of blood T cell repertoires in COVID-19. About the research overall: Specimens from acute and convalescent COVID-19 originated in the United States, Italy and Spain. PBMCs, B-cell-depleted T cells, or T cells were the source of the cDNA or gDNA that made up the material.

Original processing notes: Amplification with reference gene primers provided the estimates of nucleated cell counts. The method was immunoSEQ multiplex PCR; TCRdb's version includes in-frame clones alone and lacks a portion of them. The D gene and trimming were derived from the DNA, and the V and J assignments and clone size from that table. The table has about 140,000 clones, 80% to 90% seen once. The CDR3 is 13 residues long. Per germline, CDR1 SGHRS and CDR2 YFSETQ. As to this clone: At one end, the junction sequence differs from germline, possibly due to a read error.

This rearrangement joins TRBV5-1 to TRBJ1-1; D is uncertain. This clonotype was sampled from a woman aged 60-75 years with acute or convalescent COVID-19. The sequenced sample was peripheral blood. In DNA form, the CDR3 reads TGCGCCAGCAGATTGGTTCTGGAGCTTGAAGCTTTCTTT. Translation: CASRLVLELEAFF.